Listed below are T cell receptor beta chains from one sample, sequenced in a study of shared clonotypes between healthy human individuals. Generated by immunoSEQ multiplex PCR, the TCRdb table keeps only in-frame clones and is missing some. The table shows some 2 million clones, with about 95% occurring only once. The sample was naive CD8+ T cells sorted from blood. The receptors here all came from a man aged 18 to 30 in good health. CDR3s leave out the opening cysteine and the closing phenylalanine or tryptophan. Each record gives: D gene, V gene, J gene, CDR3 protein. D genes are given only for firm matches.

d_call: NA
v_call: TRBV9
j_call: TRBJ1-4
cdr3_aa: AIPPAATNEKLF

d_call: TRBD1
v_call: TRBV19
j_call: TRBJ1-2
cdr3_aa: ASSGGQGHYT

d_call: NA
v_call: TRBV9
j_call: TRBJ2-1
cdr3_aa: ASSVEWGFYEQF

d_call: NA
v_call: TRBV7-2
j_call: TRBJ1-2
cdr3_aa: ASSPNGIYYT

d_call: NA
v_call: TRBV5-1
j_call: TRBJ2-4
cdr3_aa: ASSSGVDLGNIQY

d_call: TRBD2
v_call: TRBV27
j_call: TRBJ2-5
cdr3_aa: ASSMGLAGVETQY

d_call: NA
v_call: TRBV6-6
j_call: TRBJ2-7
cdr3_aa: ASSLRVYEQY

d_call: TRBD1
v_call: TRBV29-1
j_call: TRBJ2-7
cdr3_aa: SGIPGQPPYEQY

d_call: NA
v_call: TRBV6-5
j_call: TRBJ1-1
cdr3_aa: ATEGETEAF

d_call: NA
v_call: TRBV12-5
j_call: TRBJ2-7
cdr3_aa: ASGMLEY

d_call: NA
v_call: TRBV18
j_call: TRBJ1-6
cdr3_aa: ASSEGGFGSPLH

d_call: NA
v_call: TRBV9
j_call: TRBJ2-3
cdr3_aa: ASSSRSGGLTDTQY

d_call: NA
v_call: TRBV6-5
j_call: TRBJ1-5
cdr3_aa: ASSPLEGVNQPQH

d_call: TRBD1
v_call: TRBV19
j_call: TRBJ2-5
cdr3_aa: ASSQTGTGGETQY

d_call: NA
v_call: TRBV13
j_call: TRBJ1-2
cdr3_aa: ASSLGLTGSDGYT

d_call: NA
v_call: TRBV19
j_call: TRBJ2-7
cdr3_aa: ASSPGTAYEQY

d_call: NA
v_call: TRBV27
j_call: TRBJ2-7
cdr3_aa: ASSPKQGEQY

d_call: NA
v_call: TRBV6-6
j_call: TRBJ1-5
cdr3_aa: ASLGAGAVVQPQH

d_call: TRBD1
v_call: TRBV30
j_call: TRBJ2-7
cdr3_aa: AWSVGTGPRFDIVSYEQY

d_call: NA
v_call: TRBV13
j_call: TRBJ2-1
cdr3_aa: ASSFSDEQF

d_call: NA
v_call: TRBV4-3
j_call: TRBJ1-1
cdr3_aa: ASSQDPLNTEAF

d_call: TRBD1
v_call: TRBV6-1
j_call: TRBJ1-2
cdr3_aa: ASSEVEGAWNYGYT

d_call: TRBD1
v_call: TRBV4-3
j_call: TRBJ2-1
cdr3_aa: ASSQERQGSNEQF

d_call: NA
v_call: TRBV27
j_call: TRBJ1-1
cdr3_aa: ASSLYALSKEAF

d_call: NA
v_call: TRBV7-9
j_call: TRBJ2-2
cdr3_aa: ASSFGFGGSGWELF

d_call: NA
v_call: TRBV9
j_call: TRBJ1-1
cdr3_aa: ASSEAGAKTEAF